One sample yielded the 23 T cell receptor beta chains listed below, sequenced in a study of cytomegalovirus exposure and HLA in healthy donors. 13 Jbeta primers and 60 Vbeta primers were used for the PCR. Assay used: immunoSEQ multiplex PCR; TCRdb lists only in-frame clones, some missing. Seen here are 150,000 to 200,000 clones, around 82% observed once, and the top ten hold about 12%. Sequencing used PBMCs. Every receptor here comes from a woman in her forties or fifties in good health and CMV-seropositive.

This clone was seen only a few times. The chain links TRBV5-6 to TRBJ1-2, with TRBD1 matching over 7 bases. The J segment lost 2 bases and the V segment lost 1 base, leaving 2 bases of the junction unmatched. CDR1 and CDR2 (germline): SGHDT, YYEEEE. The CDR3 extends over 14 amino acids. The CDR3 region has the DNA TGTGCCAGCAGCTTGCAGGGGGACAACTATGGCTACACCTTC. Its translation is CASSLQGDNYGYTF.

This chain links TRBV15 with TRBJ2-7; TRBD2 agrees at 9 bases. Trimming at V came to 1 base and at J to 5 bases, leaving 6 bases not matched to a gene. The CDR3 is 15 amino acids. The V gene's germline CDR1 is LNHNV and CDR2 YYDKDF (reference sequence). The CDR3, as DNA: TGTGCCACCAGCAGAGCGCTAGCGGGGCGGGACGAGCAGTACTTC. Translation gives CATSRALAGRDEQYF.

V gene TRBV6-6 combines with J gene TRBJ2-1, with a weak D call TRBD1 (6 bases). Germline V gene data show CDR1 as MNHNY and CDR2 as SVGAGI (reference sequence). This CDR3 is 11 amino acids long. The chain's CDR3 is CATDRYNEQFF. The CDR3 DNA follows: TGTGCTACGGACAGATACAATGAGCAGTTCTTC.

The rearrangement links TRBV19 to TRBJ1-1; D is ambiguous. The CDR3 has 11 residues. The germline gives CDR1 LNHDA, CDR2 SQIVND (reference sequence). V dropped 3 bases and J dropped 3 bases, with 2 bases sitting between them. CDR3 DNA: TGTGCCAGTAGTATCTACACTGAAGCTTTCTTT. Protein sequence: CASSIYTEAFF.

CDR3 region: CASSLQGSYEQYF. In DNA, the CDR3 is TGTGCCAGCAGCTTACAGGGCTCCTACGAGCAGTACTTC. This chain joins TRBV11-3 and TRBJ2-7; tentatively, D is TRBD1 (5 bases). The CDR3 spans 13 residues. Between the trimmed V and J ends, which lost 2 bases and 0 bases, there was a span of 5 bases. The germline gives CDR1 SGHNT, CDR2 YENEEA.

DNA of the CDR3: TGTGCCAGTAGTCCTCAGGGGGCGTTGGACTATGGCTACACCTTC. Protein sequence: CASSPQGALDYGYTF. This chain links TRBV19 with TRBJ1-2; 8 bases fit TRBD1. The CDR3 is made up of 15 amino acids. The germline V gene has CDR1 LNHDA and CDR2 SQIVND (reference sequence). Losses at the gene ends were 5 bases for V and 3 bases for J; bases not matched to a gene: 8.

The chain carries TRBV5-5 and TRBJ1-1; D gene uncertain. V lost 1 base to trimming and J lost 0 bases, with 7 bases between them. The CDR3 spans 14 residues. In germline, CDR1 is SGHKS, CDR2 YYEKEE (reference sequence). For the CDR3, the DNA is TGTGCCAGCAGCTTGTCCCTAGTGAACACTGAAGCTTTCTTT. Amino acids: CASSLSLVNTEAFF. Supplemented by reference TRBV5-5 and TRBJ1-1, the full variable domain reads DAGVTQSPTHLIKTRGQQVTLRCSPISGHKSVSWYQQVLGQGPQFIFQYYEKEERGRGNFPDRFSARQFPNYSSELNVNALLLGDSALYLCASSLSLVNTEAFFGQGTRLTVV.

CDR3 in DNA: TGTGCCAGCTCACCTCAGGCCATTTCAACTAATGAAAAACTGTTTTTT. As protein: CASSPQAISTNEKLFF. This rearrangement joins TRBV18 to TRBJ1-4; D is ambiguous. Germline values: CDR1 KGHSH, CDR2 LQKENI. The CDR3 totals 16 residues. Trimming took off 3 bases at V and 0 bases at J, with 11 bases between the two ends.

The J gene is TRBJ2-1, the V gene TRBV7-9; TRBD2 matches 7 bases. The CDR3 loop spans 17 amino acids. Germline lookup yields CDR1 SEHNR and CDR2 FQNEAQ (reference sequence). V was clipped by 5 bases and J by 3 bases; unmatched bases: 13. The CDR3 here is CASSQLGSGSLYNEQFF. The DNA for the CDR3 is TGTGCCAGCAGCCAGTTGGGTAGCGGGTCCCTCTACAATGAGCAGTTCTTC.

The V gene is TRBV9, the J gene TRBJ2-7, with 7 bases matching TRBD2. V gave up 2 bases and J gave up 2 bases; unmatched junction bases: 7. The CDR3 is 15 amino acids. Germline assignment: CDR1 SGDLS and CDR2 YYNGEE. CDR3 sequence: CASSVASGTTYEQYF. The DNA of the CDR3 is TGTGCCAGCAGCGTTGCTAGCGGAACCACCTACGAGCAGTACTTC.

This chain uses TRBV5-6 with TRBJ1-1, with 11 positions matching TRBD1. The V segment lost 3 bases and the J segment 3 bases; nucleotides outside the gene matches: 1. This CDR3 is built from 14 residues. Germline V gene lookup returns CDR1 SGHDT and CDR2 YYEEEE. This CDR3 reads CASSWDRGYTEAFF. The CDR3, as DNA: TGTGCCAGCAGCTGGGACAGGGGGTACACTGAAGCTTTCTTT.

V usage is TRBV4-1 and J usage is TRBJ2-7, with D perhaps matching TRBD2 (7 bases). V was trimmed by 8 bases and J by 5 bases, leaving 16 bases between them. CDR1 and CDR2 from the germline V gene are MGHRA and YSYEKL. The CDR3 covers 13 residues. The CDR3 DNA follows: TGCGCCAGCTCCCTGGGGGGGGCCAACGAGCAGTACTTC. Residues: CASSLGGANEQYF.

The chain uses TRBV5-8 and TRBJ2-7; 9 nucleotides align to TRBD1. In germline, CDR1 is SGHTS, CDR2 YDEGEE. This CDR3 region has 16 residues. Trimming at V came to 4 bases and at J to 2 bases, leaving 10 bases not matched to a gene. The CDR3 spells CASSENRDREPYEQYF. DNA for the CDR3: TGTGCCAGCAGCGAAAACCGGGACAGGGAACCCTACGAGCAGTACTTC. Looking up the rest from reference TRBV5-8 and TRBJ2-7 gives the full variable domain: EAGVTQSPTHLIKTRGQQATLRCSPISGHTSVYWYQQALGLGLQFLLWYDEGEERNRGNFPPRFSGRQFPNYSSELNVNALELEDSALYLCASSENRDREPYEQYFGPGTRLTVT.

The V call is TRBV7-9, the J call TRBJ1-5; 8 bases align to TRBD1. The trim removed 5 bases at V and 4 bases at J, leaving 7 bases unmatched. Germline V gene sequence: CDR1 SEHNR, CDR2 FQNEAQ (reference sequence). This CDR3 is 15 amino acids long. The CDR3 DNA follows: TGTGCCAGCAGCCAAGGGACAGGCCAAAATCAGCCCCAGCATTTT. It yields the protein CASSQGTGQNQPQHF.

The V gene is TRBV6-5, the J gene TRBJ1-6; 7 bases agree with TRBD1. The CDR3 length is 14 residues. Germline V gene data show CDR1 as MNHEY and CDR2 as SVGAGI. The trim removed 7 bases at V and 8 bases at J, leaving 8 bases unmatched. The CDR3 nucleotides are TGTGCCAGCAACCCAAGACAGGGATATTCACCCCTCCACTTT. This translates into CASNPRQGYSPLHF.

The table lists this clone with a few counts. This sequence joins TRBV11-1 and TRBJ1-4; D possibly corresponds to TRBD1 (6 bases). Between the trimmed V and J ends, which lost 5 bases and 0 bases, there was a span of 22 bases. This CDR3 region has 19 residues. Germline V gives CDR1 SGHAT, CDR2 FQDESV (reference sequence). The CDR3 region is CASSPTGGAGSSTNEKLFF. In nucleotides, the CDR3 is TGTGCCAGCAGCCCAACGGGGGGGGCAGGGAGTTCAACTAATGAAAAACTGTTTTTT. The entire variable domain, with the rest obtained from reference TRBV11-1 and TRBJ1-4, is as follows: EAEVAQSPRYKITEKSQAVAFWCDPISGHATLYWYRQILGQGPELLVQFQDESVVDDSQLPKDRFSAERLKGVDSTLKIQPAELGDSAMYLCASSPTGGAGSSTNEKLFFGSGTQLSVL.

This chain uses TRBV18 with TRBJ2-3; weak D call: TRBD2 (6 bases). Trimming took 3 bases from V and 1 from J, leaving 11 bases between them. The CDR3 contains 15 residues. Germline lookup yields CDR1 KGHSH and CDR2 LQKENI. The CDR3 reads CASSPWGVGTDTQYF. The DNA for the CDR3 is TGTGCCAGCTCACCCTGGGGGGTGGGCACAGATACGCAGTATTTT.

The V call is TRBV11-2, the J call TRBJ2-7; a weak D match, TRBD1 (5 bases). This CDR3 comprises 14 residues. Trimming pared 2 bases from V and 2 bases from J, leaving 10 bases between. Germline V gene data show CDR1 as SGHAT and CDR2 as FQNNGV. CDR3 protein: CASSLPTGPYEQYF. CDR3 nucleotides: TGTGCCAGCAGCTTACCTACAGGCCCCTACGAGCAGTACTTC.

This clone was seen just once. V is TRBV7-3 and J is TRBJ2-2, with unresolved D. Germline V gives CDR1 SGHTA, CDR2 FQGTGA. The ends were cut back, 5 bases at V and 8 bases at J, with 9 bases in the middle. This CDR3 spans 12 amino acids. CDR3 sequence: CASSPPRGELFF. The CDR3 coding sequence is TGTGCCAGCAGCCCTCCGCGGGGGGAGCTGTTTTTT.

The genes are TRBV6-1 and TRBJ2-7; D possibly corresponds to TRBD2 (5 bases). V lost 7 bases, J lost 0 bases, and 13 bases lay in between. CDR1 is MNHNS, CDR2 SASEGT, per germline. The CDR3 is 14 amino acids. The CDR3 DNA reads TGTGCCAGCATAGACTATCAGAGCTCCTACGAGCAGTACTTC. Its protein is CASIDYQSSYEQYF.

This clone was recorded only once. The V and J genes are TRBV29-1 and TRBJ2-3; D gene ambiguous. V lost 4 bases and J 2 bases, leaving 7 bases between the germline ends. CDR3 length equals 12 residues. The V gene's germline CDR1 is SQVTM and CDR2 ANQGSEA. CDR3 DNA: TGCAGCGTTGTTACAGACACAGATACGCAGTATTTT. Translating it yields CSVVTDTDTQYF.

The chain couples TRBV6-4 to TRBJ2-3; D is unresolved. V was pared by 3 bases and J by 4 bases, with 11 bases between. The germline CDR1 and CDR2 sequences are MRHNA and SNTAGT. The CDR3 is 14 residues long. CDR3 nucleotides: TGTGCCAGCAGTGAGAGTCAAGAAGCAGATACGCAGTATTTT. Translating gives CASSESQEADTQYF.

This chain connects TRBV7-9 to TRBJ2-3; the D is unclear. Trimming left V 5 bases short and J 3 bases short, with 6 bases between. This CDR3 comprises 12 residues. Germline V gene data show CDR1 as SEHNR and CDR2 as FQNEAQ (reference sequence). This CDR3 is CASSPQTDTQYF. CDR3 nucleotide sequence: TGTGCCAGCAGCCCACAAACAGATACGCAGTATTTT.